The sequence of this T cell receptor (beta chain) was determined in a study of Ad26.COV2.S vaccination and SARS-CoV-2 variants. This clone was seen more than once but under ten times. The treatment was: over 15 received Ad26.COV2.S at low or high dose, single or two shots; about 5 received placebo; per-sample allocation not given. All samples were drawn on day 63, counting from the first vaccine or placebo injection. CDR1 and CDR2 (germline): SGHRS, YFSETQ. The CDR3 contains 13 residues. V shed 2 bases and J shed 4 bases, with 6 bases lying between them. Method: immunoSEQ multiplex PCR; TCRdb's copy keeps in-frame clones and lacks some. The sample records more than 300,000 clones, about 82% being singletons.

This TCR came from a person between 18 and 59 years old who received the Ad26.COV2.S COVID-19 vaccine or a placebo. The chain carries TRBV5-1 and TRBJ2-2, with D unclear. The sample was peripheral blood, taken in a trial of Ad26.COV2.S vaccine versus placebo. This chain's CDR3 is CASSLFGTGELFF. CDR3 DNA sequence: TGCGCCAGCAGCTTATTTGGCACCGGGGAGCTGTTTTTT.